This T cell receptor beta chain was captured by sequencing in a study of shared clonotypes between healthy human individuals. Study-wide points: Rarefaction showed that sequencing of sorted subsets was incomplete (despite large depth).

The repertoire was sequenced with immunoSEQ multiplex PCR; TCRdb's copy has only in-frame clones and lacks some. The table lists more than 2 million clones, about 95% of them singletons. The germline gives CDR1 SGHTA, CDR2 FQGNSA. The CDR3 length is 15 residues. V dropped 2 bases and J dropped 6 bases, with 14 bases sitting between them. As concerns this clone: Its specificity is not known.

The chain carries TRBV7-2 and TRBJ2-1; D possibly corresponds to TRBD2 (6 bases). This TCR derives from a young man in good health. Material for sequencing was naive CD4+ T cells sorted from blood. Subset denoted: CD45RA+ positively selected. CDR3 bases: TGTGCCAGCAGCTTAATGGCCAGGGAGGCCAATGAGCAGTTCTTC. This encodes CASSLMAREANEQFF.